The clone carrying this TCR beta chain was recorded a few times. What it binds is unknown. This CDR3 contains 10 residues. Per germline, CDR1 SQVTM and CDR2 ANQGSEA. Trimming pared 4 bases from V and 7 bases from J, leaving 6 bases between. The sample originates from a study of identical twins. Overall study findings and caveats: The models gave estimates that fell short of the out-of-frame TCR alpha sharing seen in monozygotic twins.

A template switching step contributed a universal primer site, while unique molecular identifiers were present in the cDNA. MiXCR was run by TCRdb on the 5' RACE reads, yielding one entry per CDR3 protein. The table shows 350,000 or so distinct CDR3 sequences, with roughly 10% occurring only once. This clonotype was sampled from a woman in her forties or fifties in good health. V and J are TRBV29-1 and TRBJ2-3; no clear D. Specimen: naive T cells sorted from blood. The CDR3 reads CSVGENTQYF. The CDR3 nucleotides are TGCAGCGTTGGTGAAAATACGCAGTATTTT.